These 9 T cell receptor beta chains came from one sample sequenced in a study of cytomegalovirus exposure and HLA in healthy donors. Amplification used 60 Vbeta primers and 13 Jbeta primers. Data came from immunoSEQ multiplex PCR; TCRdb stores just in-frame clones and leaves some out. The sample contains 90,000 to 100,000 clones, about three quarters of which appear only once. Source material: PBMCs. Receptors originate from a man in his forties in good health and CMV-seropositive.

The chain recombines TRBV14 with TRBJ2-5, with D unresolved. The V and J ends lost 0 bases and 3 bases respectively, with 11 bases between them. Germline V lookup: CDR1 SGHDN, CDR2 FVKESK. The CDR3 covers 15 residues. This CDR3 is CASSQDLNLKETQYF. The CDR3 nucleotides read TGTGCCAGCAGCCAAGATCTTAACTTGAAAGAGACCCAGTACTTC. Combining the CDR3 with reference TRBV14 and TRBJ2-5 gives the whole variable domain EAGVTQFPSHSVIEKGQTVTLRCDPISGHDNLYWYRRVMGKEIKFLLHFVKESKQDESGMPNNRFLAERTGGTYSTLKVQPAELEDSGVYFCASSQDLNLKETQYFGPGTRLLVL.

The V and J genes are TRBV5-1 and TRBJ1-1, with 9 bases lining up with TRBD1. V lost 4 bases to trimming and J lost 0 bases; unmatched junction nucleotides: 4. Germline V gene sequence: CDR1 SGHRS, CDR2 YFSETQ. The CDR3 covers 15 residues. CDR3: CASSGGQGLNTEAFF. The CDR3 nucleotides read TGCGCCAGCAGCGGGGGACAGGGTCTGAACACTGAAGCTTTCTTT.

The chain combines TRBV28 with TRBJ2-4; D perhaps matches TRBD2 (5 bases). The CDR3 has 13 residues. V gave up 5 bases and J gave up 7 bases, with 12 bases separating them. Germline loops: CDR1 MDHEN, CDR2 SYDVKM. The CDR3 nucleotides are TGTGCCAGCAGTCCTGGTGGGGAGAACATTCAGTACTTC. Translation: CASSPGGENIQYF.

The chain joins TRBV29-1 to TRBJ1-5, with 7 bases lining up with TRBD1. The V and J ends lost 7 bases and 0 bases, in that order; junction bases with no gene match: 12. In germline, CDR1 is SQVTM, CDR2 ANQGSEA. CDR3 length: 16 amino acids. CDR3 loop: CSASGTALYSNQPQHF. CDR3 DNA sequence: TGCAGCGCCTCCGGGACAGCACTTTATAGCAATCAGCCCCAGCATTTT.

The chain couples TRBV5-1 to TRBJ2-5; perhaps TRBD2 as D (5 bases). Germline values: CDR1 SGHRS, CDR2 YFSETQ. The V and J ends lost 6 bases and 2 bases respectively, with 14 bases between them. The CDR3 spans 14 residues. This chain's CDR3 is CASTPAGLQETQYF. CDR3 nucleotide sequence: TGCGCCAGCACGCCGGCGGGTCTTCAAGAGACCCAGTACTTC.

The chain joins TRBV5-4 to TRBJ2-2; D is possibly TRBD1 (6 bases). The CDR3 covers 14 residues. The V end was cut by 1 base, the J end by 3 bases, with 7 bases between. CDR1 and CDR2 (germline): SGHNT, YYREEE (reference sequence). CDR3 sequence reads: CASSLWTDTGELFF. The CDR3 nucleotides read TGTGCCAGCAGCTTGTGGACAGACACCGGGGAGCTGTTTTTT.

This clone was detected once. The rearrangement links TRBV27 to TRBJ2-1, with 14 nucleotides matching TRBD2. The CDR3 consists of 18 residues. Trimming took 7 bases from V and 4 from J; bases not matched to a gene: 12. CDR1 and CDR2 from the germline V gene are MNHEY and SMNVEV (reference sequence). This CDR3 reads CASTPTSGRVVRYNEQFF. CDR3 nucleotides: TGTGCCAGCACCCCGACTAGCGGGAGGGTAGTACGTTACAATGAGCAGTTCTTC.

The gene calls are TRBV5-1 and TRBJ2-7; 9 bases map to TRBD1. Looked up from germline, CDR1 is SGHRS and CDR2 is YFSETQ. CDR3 length: 14 amino acids. V lost 2 bases to trimming and J lost 5 bases; unmatched junction nucleotides: 5. The CDR3 region is CASSFGTGNNEQYF. CDR3 DNA: TGCGCCAGCAGCTTTGGGACAGGGAATAACGAGCAGTACTTC. The full variable domain, with the rest looked up from reference TRBV5-1 and TRBJ2-7, is KAGVTQTPRYLIKTRGQQVTLSCSPISGHRSVSWYQQTPGQGLQFLFEYFSETQRNKGNFPGRFSGRQFSNSRSEMNVSTLELGDSALYLCASSFGTGNNEQYFGPGTRLTVT.

The chain combines TRBV4-1 with TRBJ2-3; 14 bases fit TRBD2. The CDR3 is made up of 16 amino acids. CDR1 is MGHRA, CDR2 YSYEKL, per germline. V lost 4 bases to trimming and J lost 4 bases; unmatched junction nucleotides: 4. In DNA, the CDR3 is TGCGCCAGCAGCCGGACTAGCGGGAGGTCGTCAGATACGCAGTATTTT. Translated: CASSRTSGRSSDTQYF.